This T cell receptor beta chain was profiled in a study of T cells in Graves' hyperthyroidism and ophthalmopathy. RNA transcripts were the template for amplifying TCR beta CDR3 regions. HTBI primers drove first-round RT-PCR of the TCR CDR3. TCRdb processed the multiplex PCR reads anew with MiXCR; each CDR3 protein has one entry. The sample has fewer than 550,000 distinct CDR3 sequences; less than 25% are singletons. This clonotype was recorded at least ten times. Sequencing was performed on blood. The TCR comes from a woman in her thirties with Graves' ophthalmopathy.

The CDR3 DNA reads as TGTGCCAGCAGTCACGGGGCCAGGTTCACCTACGAGCAGTACTTC. This gives the protein CASSHGARFTYEQYF. The chain is built from TRBV3-1 and TRBJ2-7, with D possibly called TRBD1 or TRBD2 (5 bases each). This CDR3 region has 15 residues. V shed 6 bases and J shed 2 bases, with 17 bases lying between them. The germline V gene encodes CDR1 LGHDT and CDR2 YNNKEL (reference sequence).